This T cell receptor beta chain was documented in a study of technical replicates of blood from a handful of donors. J lost 6 bases, V lost 2 bases, and 9 bases had no gene match. The CDR3 runs 17 residues. Germline V lookup: CDR1 LNHDA, CDR2 SQIVND (reference sequence). This table comes from immunoSEQ multiplex PCR, and its TCRdb copy is limited to in-frame clones, with some not included. This sample yields roughly 93,000 clones, of which around 95% are seen a single time; roughly 0.28% belongs to the top ten. The TCR sequence derives from a human donor in good health. This chain uses TRBV19 with TRBJ2-2; TRBD1 agrees at 10 bases. Sequencing input: T cells isolated from PBMCs. For the CDR3, the DNA is TGTGCCAGTAGTATACTTCCGACAGGGGGCTATCCCGGGGAGCTGTTTTTT. This translates into CASSILPTGGYPGELFF.